This T cell receptor (beta chain) appears in the sequencing data of a study of CD8 T cells in ankylosing spondylitis (dated by TCRdb to about 2017). For the wider study: The study profiled T cell receptor beta repertoires in healthy donors and ankylosing spondylitis patients to find disease-linked TCR variants. The whole study cohort included 95 to 130 healthy donors and 20 to 30 ankylosing spondylitis patients. Peripheral blood samples were taken, and synovial fluid was additionally collected from ankylosing spondylitis patients. What the research found in general, with its limitations: A CD8+ phenotype was shown by the disease-linked clones, which were found at relatively low frequencies in peripheral blood. The disease-linked clones were reported as significantly enriched in matched synovial fluid samples from ankylosing spondylitis patients. Blood from ankylosing spondylitis patients appeared to be characterized by a TCR beta motif made up of under ten highly homologous amino acid variants. Some motif variants had previously been reported in the synovial fluid and blood of reactive arthritis patients, which suggests shared mechanisms of disease initiation.

As for this clonotype: Its recognized antigen is unknown. No quality values exist for individual bases; no much larger clone is one base distant.

The reads were generated on an Illumina HiSeq 2500. Quantitative 5'-RACE with molecular barcodes was the method used to prepare the TCR beta libraries. The source study handled its data this way. A new computational method, built on a probabilistic model of VDJ rearrangement, was used to identify disease-linked TCR variants. TCRdb reprocessed the public reads (quality trimming at Q25 with fastp, clone calling with MiXCR) and kept in-frame beta chains. Rows with one shared CDR3 protein collapse into an entry with the most common genes and DNA. Here the V and J calls rest on TCRdb's processing, not on the authors' analysis. This sample gives a few hundred thousand distinct CDR3 sequences in total; roughly 15% of them show up just once. The top ten constitute under 1.2% of the sample. The germline V gene (reference sequence) specifies PRHDT as CDR1 and FYEKMQ as CDR2. Measured from the cysteine to the phenylalanine, the CDR3 is 14 residues long. The CDR3 DNA has 42 bases and is translated from base 1. Trimming costs V 5 bases and J 3 bases, and their ends lie 8 bases apart.

This clonotype originated in a male donor with ankylosing spondylitis. Sample: blood, either unsorted or a sorted T cell fraction (not recorded which). The sequence is built from TRBV13 and TRBJ2-6; no D segment can be confidently identified. Read as DNA, the sequence is TGTGCCAGCAGCGTGCCGGGTGGGGCCAACGTCCTGACTTTC. This sequence encodes CASSVPGGANVLTF.